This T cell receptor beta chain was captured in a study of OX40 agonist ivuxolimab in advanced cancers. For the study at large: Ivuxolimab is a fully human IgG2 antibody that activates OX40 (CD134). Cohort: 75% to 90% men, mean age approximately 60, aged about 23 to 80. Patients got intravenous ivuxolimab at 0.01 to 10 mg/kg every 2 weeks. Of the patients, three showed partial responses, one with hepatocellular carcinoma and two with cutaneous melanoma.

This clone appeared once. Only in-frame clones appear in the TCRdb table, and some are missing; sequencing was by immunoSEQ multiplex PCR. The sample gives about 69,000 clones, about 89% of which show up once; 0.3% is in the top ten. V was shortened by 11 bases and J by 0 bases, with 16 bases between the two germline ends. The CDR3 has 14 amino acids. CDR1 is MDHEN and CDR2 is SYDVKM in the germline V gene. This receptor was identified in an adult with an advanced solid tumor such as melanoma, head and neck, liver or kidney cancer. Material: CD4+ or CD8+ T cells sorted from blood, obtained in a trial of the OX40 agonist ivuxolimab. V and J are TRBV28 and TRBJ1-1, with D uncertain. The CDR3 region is CACTPKPLNTEAFF. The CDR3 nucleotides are TGTGCCTGCACACCAAAACCCTTGAACACTGAAGCTTTCTTT.